A single sample gave rise to the 21 T cell receptor beta chains below, sequenced in a study of cytomegalovirus exposure and HLA in healthy donors. The PCR used 60 Vbeta and 13 Jbeta primers. Data came from immunoSEQ multiplex PCR; TCRdb stores just in-frame clones and leaves some out. Among around 130,000 clones listed, about 8.5% were seen once. The specimen sequenced was PBMCs. Receptors were obtained from a man aged 35-49 years in good health and CMV-seronegative.

The gene calls are TRBV6-6 and TRBJ1-5; D unresolved. The germline CDR1 and CDR2 sequences are MNHNY and SVGAGI (reference sequence). V was trimmed by 3 bases and J by 0 bases, leaving 12 bases between them. The CDR3 runs to 16 residues. This CDR3 reads CASSYEVRYSNQPQHF. The CDR3 DNA follows: TGTGCCAGCAGTTATGAGGTGCGATATAGCAATCAGCCCCAGCATTTT.

This clone has only a few counts. CDR3 coding DNA: TGTGCCAGCAGCGTAGGGGACAGCTCCTATGGCTACACCTTC. This gives the protein CASSVGDSSYGYTF. The chain links TRBV9 to TRBJ1-2, with 7 bases matching TRBD1. J lost 4 bases, V lost 0 bases, and 3 bases had no gene match. Germline lookup yields CDR1 SGDLS and CDR2 YYNGEE. This CDR3 has 14 amino acids.

This chain connects TRBV7-9 to TRBJ1-1; D unresolved. The germline V and J ends were trimmed by 10 bases and 5 bases, with 17 bases remaining between them. The V gene's germline CDR1 is SEHNR and CDR2 FQNEAQ (reference sequence). The CDR3 covers 13 residues. The CDR3 sequence: CATYGRRGTEAFF. The DNA of the CDR3 is TGTGCCACCTATGGACGGCGAGGGACTGAAGCTTTCTTT.

The chain has TRBV9 and TRBJ2-7; TRBD2 matches 9 bases. The CDR3 has 15 residues. Germline CDR1 and CDR2: SGDLS and YYNGEE. V dropped 7 bases and J dropped 4; count of bases not matched to a gene: 12. The CDR3 here is CASALASGAGYEQYF. CDR3 coding DNA: TGTGCCAGCGCCCTAGCTAGCGGGGCAGGGTACGAGCAGTACTTC.

The rearrangement uses TRBV4-1 and TRBJ2-6; no definite D call. This CDR3 is built from 13 residues. The germline gives CDR1 MGHRA, CDR2 YSYEKL. V was trimmed by 6 bases and J by 2 bases, leaving 5 bases between them. CDR3 region: CASRLTGANVLTF. The DNA of the CDR3 is TGCGCCAGCAGACTGACTGGGGCCAACGTCCTGACTTTC.

V is TRBV10-1 and J is TRBJ2-1; 7 positions match TRBD2. Trimming at V came to 3 bases and at J to 4 bases, leaving 6 bases not matched to a gene. The CDR3 is 15 amino acids. The germline V gene has CDR1 WNHNN and CDR2 SYGVQD (reference sequence). CDR3 sequence (DNA): TGCGCCAGCAGTGAAGGCGGCGGGGGATACAATGAGCAGTTCTTC. Protein: CASSEGGGGYNEQFF.

This clone has more than one count but fewer than ten. The rearrangement links TRBV4-1 to TRBJ1-6; a weak D match, TRBD1 (5 bases). The CDR3 contains 14 residues. The germline V gene has CDR1 MGHRA and CDR2 YSYEKL. Trimming removed 4 bases from V and 3 bases from J, with 7 bases in between. CDR3 in amino acids: CASSRDSYNSPLHF. The CDR3, as DNA: TGCGCCAGCAGCCGTGACAGCTATAATTCACCCCTCCACTTT.

The chain couples TRBV20-1 to TRBJ1-2, with a possible D match to TRBD1 (6 bases). There are 11 residues in the CDR3. Germline CDR1 DFQATT, CDR2 SNEGSKA (reference sequence). V was trimmed by 2 bases and J by 8 bases, leaving 9 bases between them. CDR3 protein: CSARQGTGYTF. As DNA, the CDR3 is TGCAGTGCTAGACAAGGGACAGGCTACACCTTC.

The genes are TRBV5-8 and TRBJ2-2; 8 bases fit TRBD1. V gave up 6 bases and J gave up 7 bases; unmatched junction bases: 11. Germline lookup yields CDR1 SGHTS and CDR2 YDEGEE. This CDR3 has 15 amino acids. The CDR3 region has the DNA TGTGCCAGCATCGCGGACAGGGCGCGAGTCGGGGAGCTGTTTTTT. Its protein is CASIADRARVGELFF.

V gene TRBV27 combines with J gene TRBJ2-1; 8 positions match TRBD2. This CDR3 spans 12 amino acids. Germline V gene sequence: CDR1 MNHEY, CDR2 SMNVEV (reference sequence). The ends lost 8 bases at V and 9 bases at J; junction bases unmatched: 6. In DNA, the CDR3 is TGTGCCAGCTCCCGCGGGGGGATTGAGCAGTTCTTC. The encoded protein is CASSRGGIEQFF.

The chain uses TRBV11-3 and TRBJ2-1; D is perhaps TRBD1 (5 bases). The CDR3 runs 15 residues. Looked up from germline, CDR1 is SGHNT and CDR2 is YENEEA. Trimming pared 4 bases from V and 10 bases from J, leaving 20 bases between. The CDR3: CASSSQPTEVKEQFF. Written as DNA, the CDR3 is TGTGCCAGCAGCTCCCAACCGACAGAGGTCAAAGAGCAGTTCTTC.

V gene TRBV11-2 combines with J gene TRBJ2-7, with 10 bases matching TRBD2. CDR1 is SGHAT and CDR2 is FQNNGV in the germline V gene. CDR3 length: 15 amino acids. Trimming at V came to 6 bases and at J to 7 bases, leaving 12 bases not matched to a gene. The CDR3 sequence: CASSPVIAGGREQYF. In DNA form, the CDR3 reads TGTGCCAGCAGTCCCGTAATAGCGGGGGGCCGGGAGCAGTACTTC.

This rearrangement joins TRBV29-1 to TRBJ2-3, with 10 bases fitting TRBD1. V trimming: 7 bases; J trimming: 3 bases; junction bases outside the gene matches: 4. The CDR3 totals 13 residues. The germline gives CDR1 SQVTM, CDR2 ANQGSEA. The DNA for the CDR3 is TGCAGCGGGGGGGACAGGGGTACAGATACGCAGTATTTT. Translation gives CSGGDRGTDTQYF.

This clone was seen at least ten times. The chain combines TRBV7-6 with TRBJ1-1; unclear D gene. Between the trimmed V and J ends, which lost 1 base and 1 base, there was a span of 4 bases. The CDR3 has 13 amino acids. Germline V gene data show CDR1 as SGHVS and CDR2 as FNYEAQ. This CDR3 reads CASSLGQNTEAFF. The CDR3 region has the DNA TGTGCCAGCAGCTTAGGACAGAACACTGAAGCTTTCTTT.

At least ten counts were recorded for this clone. This chain links TRBV19 with TRBJ2-1, with TRBD1 as a possible D gene (5 bases). In germline, CDR1 is LNHDA, CDR2 SQIVND (reference sequence). The CDR3 is 16 amino acids. Trimming took off 0 bases at V and 0 bases at J, with 9 bases between the two ends. CDR3 loop: CASSIDGHPSYNEQFF. CDR3 coding DNA: TGTGCCAGTAGTATAGACGGACACCCCTCCTACAATGAGCAGTTCTTC.

This clone was seen more than once but under ten times. The genes are TRBV18 and TRBJ1-3; D is unclear. This CDR3 region has 11 residues. Germline V gives CDR1 KGHSH, CDR2 LQKENI. Trimming pared 5 bases from V and 6 bases from J, leaving 5 bases between. CDR3 sequence reads: CASSAENTIYF. CDR3 DNA sequence: TGTGCCAGCTCAGCGGAAAACACCATATATTTT.

The genes are TRBV27 and TRBJ2-7; perhaps TRBD1 as D (6 bases). V was pared by 6 bases and J by 0 bases, with 12 bases between. Germline V lookup: CDR1 MNHEY, CDR2 SMNVEV (reference sequence). The CDR3 spans 14 residues. The CDR3 DNA reads as TGTGCCAGCAGATACCAGGGGAGCTCCTACGAGCAGTACTTC. It codes for CASRYQGSSYEQYF.

The gene calls are TRBV5-6 and TRBJ2-7; D might be TRBD1 (5 bases). The V end lost 5 bases, the J end lost 3 bases, and 12 bases lay between the germline ends. Per the germline V gene, CDR1 is SGHDT and CDR2 is YYEEEE. The CDR3 spans 13 residues. The CDR3 loop reads CASSRGWDYEQYF. CDR3 bases: TGTGCCAGCAGTAGGGGCTGGGACTACGAGCAGTACTTC.

In this sample, this clone turned up a few times. CDR3 DNA: TGTGCCACCAGCAGAGGACAGGGTTTGTACGACTATGGCTACACCTTC. This codes for CATSRGQGLYDYGYTF. The rearrangement links TRBV15 to TRBJ1-2; 7 nucleotides agree with TRBD1. V was pared by 1 base and J by 3 bases, with 8 bases of the junction left unmatched. There are 16 residues in the CDR3. Germline V gene sequence: CDR1 LNHNV, CDR2 YYDKDF (reference sequence).

There are a few counts of this clone. The chain combines TRBV28 with TRBJ1-3; D is uncertain. Per germline, CDR1 MDHEN and CDR2 SYDVKM. The CDR3 has 16 amino acids. Trimming pared 5 bases from V and 6 bases from J, leaving 20 bases between. The CDR3: CASSLRSGSHPNTIYF. The CDR3 DNA is TGTGCCAGCAGTCTCCGCTCGGGGAGCCATCCAAACACCATATATTTT.

The V and J genes are TRBV9 and TRBJ1-2; no firm D call. The CDR3 spans 15 residues. Deletions cut 4 bases from V and 1 base from J, with 14 bases between. The germline gives CDR1 SGDLS, CDR2 YYNGEE. The CDR3: CASSSRTGNNYGYTF. In DNA form, the CDR3 reads TGTGCCAGCAGCTCCCGGACGGGAAATAACTATGGCTACACCTTC.